This TCR beta chain was profiled in a study of beta chain features in type 1 diabetes. Study outcomes and limitations: Researchers reported that naive, central memory and Treg TCRB repertoires appeared more similar in patients than in healthy donors. There was a moderate but significant shortening of TCRB CDR3s in all four CD4+ subsets of Type 1 diabetes patients.

Reverse transcribing all isolated RNA meant expressed TCRB transcripts were sequenced. This table comes from immunoSEQ multiplex PCR, and its TCRdb copy is limited to in-frame clones, with some not included. The table lists about 210,000 clones, approximately 11% of them singletons. The purity of all sorted populations exceeded 98%. There are 13 residues in the CDR3. J was trimmed by 7 bases and V by 7 bases; bases with no gene match: 8. Germline V gene data show CDR1 as SEHNR and CDR2 as FQNEAQ (reference sequence). This clone was observed a single time. Its antigen is as yet unknown. Sequencing input: central memory CD4+ T cells from blood. This chain links TRBV7-9 with TRBJ2-5; 8 bases are a match to TRBD1. This TCR was sampled from a man between 18 and 29 years old in good health. The CDR3 region is CASNPTGDGTQYF. CDR3 sequence (DNA): TGTGCCAGCAACCCGACAGGGGACGGGACCCAGTACTTC.